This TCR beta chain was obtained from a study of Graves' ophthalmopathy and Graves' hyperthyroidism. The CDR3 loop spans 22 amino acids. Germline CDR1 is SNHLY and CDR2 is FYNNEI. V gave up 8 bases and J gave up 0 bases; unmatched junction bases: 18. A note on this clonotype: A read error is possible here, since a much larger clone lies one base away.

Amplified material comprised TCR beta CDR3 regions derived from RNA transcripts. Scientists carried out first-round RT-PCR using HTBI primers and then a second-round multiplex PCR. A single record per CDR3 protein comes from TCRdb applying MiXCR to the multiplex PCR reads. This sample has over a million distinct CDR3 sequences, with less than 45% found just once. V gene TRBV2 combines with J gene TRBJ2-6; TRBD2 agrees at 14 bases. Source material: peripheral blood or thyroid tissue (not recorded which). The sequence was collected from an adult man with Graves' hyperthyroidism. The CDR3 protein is CASGETIGLAGGTDSGANVLTF. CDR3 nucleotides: TGTGCCAGCGGGGAGACCATAGGACTAGCGGGGGGCACAGACTCTGGGGCCAACGTCCTGACTTTC.